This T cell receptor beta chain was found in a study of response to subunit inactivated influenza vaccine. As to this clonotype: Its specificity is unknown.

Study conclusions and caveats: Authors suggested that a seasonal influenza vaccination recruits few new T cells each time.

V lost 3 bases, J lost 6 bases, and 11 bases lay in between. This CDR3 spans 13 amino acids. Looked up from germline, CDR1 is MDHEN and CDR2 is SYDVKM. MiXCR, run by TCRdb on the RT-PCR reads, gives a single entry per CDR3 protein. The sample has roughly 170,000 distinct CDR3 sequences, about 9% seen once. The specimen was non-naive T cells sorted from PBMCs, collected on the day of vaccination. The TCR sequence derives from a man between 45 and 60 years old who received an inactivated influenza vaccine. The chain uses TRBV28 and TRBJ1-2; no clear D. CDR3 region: CASSLRTTDGYTF. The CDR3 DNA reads TGTGCCAGCAGTTTGAGAACCACGGATGGCTACACCTTC.